Below are 25 T cell receptor beta chains sequenced from a single sample in a study of T-cell memory formation after mild COVID-19. TCRdb called the 5' RACE reads again in MiXCR, with one record for every CDR3 protein. This table holds 350,000 or so distinct CDR3 sequences, 13% found once. The sequencing input was PBMCs or a T cell subset sorted from them (not recorded which). These receptors came from a man between 18 and 35 years old who had mild COVID-19 (a few samples of this study predate the infection). Cell type and time point are not known.

J is TRBJ2-7 and V is TRBV12-3 or TRBV12-4; TRBD1 agrees at 9 bases. Trimming took 3 bases from V and 2 from J; bases not matched to a gene: 14. The CDR3 runs to 18 residues. This CDR3 reads CASSFRRETGGTTYEQYF. CDR3 nucleotides: TGTGCCAGCAGTTTTCGACGGGAAACAGGGGGCACGACCTACGAGCAGTACTTC.

CDR3 nucleotide sequence: TGTGCCATCAGTGAGGACAGGGGACGGGAGCTGTTTTTT. Translation: CAISEDRGRELFF. The V call is TRBV10-3, the J call TRBJ2-2; 8 bases fit TRBD1. The length of the CDR3 is 13 residues. CDR1 ENHRY and CDR2 SYGVKD come from the germline V gene. The J segment lost 9 bases and the V segment lost 2 bases, leaving 2 bases of the junction unmatched.

The rearrangement uses TRBV18 and TRBJ1-1, with D tentatively TRBD1 (6 bases). The CDR3 spans 13 residues. V was shortened by 3 bases and J by 7 bases, with 12 bases between the two germline ends. Germline values: CDR1 KGHSH, CDR2 LQKENI. As DNA, the CDR3 is TGTGCCAGCTCACCGTCCGGGGGGCTTGAAGCTTTCTTT. This codes for CASSPSGGLEAFF. Drawing the rest from reference TRBV18 and TRBJ1-1, the complete variable domain is NAGVMQNPRHLVRRRGQEARLRCSPMKGHSHVYWYRQLPEEGLKFMVYLQKENIIDESGMPKERFSAEFPKEGPSILRIQQVVRGDSAAYFCASSPSGGLEAFFGQGTRLTVV.

This clonotype has a count of ten or more. A read error may account for a junction end that differs from germline. This rearrangement joins TRBV24-1 to TRBJ2-1; D call uncertain. CDR1 KGHDR and CDR2 SFDVKD come from the germline V gene. This CDR3 spans 15 amino acids. This chain's CDR3 is CATSAYTSSFNEQFF. The CDR3 nucleotides are TGTGCCACCAGTGCTTATACCTCCTCCTTCAATGAGCAGTTCTTC.

This clonotype was seen many times. J is TRBJ2-2 and V is TRBV7-2, with a tentative D call TRBD2 (5 bases). Per germline, CDR1 SGHTA and CDR2 FQGNSA. V gave up 4 bases and J gave up 4 bases, with 19 bases separating them. CDR3 size: 17 residues. The CDR3 DNA sequence: TGTGCCAGCAGCTCCCTACTGGACGGACTTATCACCGGGGAGCTGTTTTTT. Translated: CASSSLLDGLITGELFF. Full variable domain (rest looked up from reference TRBV7-2 and TRBJ2-2): GAGVSQSPSNKVTEKGKDVELRCDPISGHTALYWYRQSLGQGLEFLIYFQGNSAPDKSGLPSDRFSAERTGGSVSTLTIQRTQQEDSAVYLCASSSLLDGLITGELFFGEGSRLTVL.

This clonotype occurred many times. This rearrangement joins TRBV12-3 or TRBV12-4 to TRBJ2-3; D is possibly TRBD1 (5 bases). This CDR3 comprises 14 residues. Trimming shortened V by 6 bases and J by 4 bases, and 14 bases separated the two germline ends. DNA for the CDR3: TGTGCCAGCAGATTCCCTTGGGGCGCAGATACGCAGTATTTT. It yields the protein CASRFPWGADTQYF.

The CDR3: CSARTGGSLTYEQYV. CDR3 DNA: TGCAGTGCCAGAACCGGGGGTTCCCTCACCTACGAGCAGTACGTC. The chain couples TRBV20-1 to TRBJ2-7; weak D call: TRBD2 (6 bases). V was pared by 6 bases and J by 2 bases, with 20 bases between. Germline V gene sequence: CDR1 DFQATT, CDR2 SNEGSKA (reference sequence). CDR3 length: 15 amino acids.

The chain joins TRBV5-5 to TRBJ2-5, with D possibly being TRBD1 (6 bases). The CDR3 runs to 14 residues. In germline, CDR1 is SGHKS, CDR2 YYEKEE (reference sequence). Trimming removed 4 bases from V and 5 bases from J, with 15 bases in between. CDR3 region: CASSQPTGPETQYF. DNA of the CDR3: TGTGCCAGCAGCCAGCCCACAGGGCCGGAGACCCAGTACTTC.

This clonotype has at least ten counts. The V gene is TRBV5-6, the J gene TRBJ2-3, with D possibly being TRBD2 (5 bases). Trimming stripped 4 bases from V and 0 bases from J, with 12 bases between. Germline CDR1 is SGHDT and CDR2 is YYEEEE. The CDR3 extends over 15 amino acids. The chain's CDR3 is CASSIWTSSTDTQYF. The CDR3 region has the DNA TGTGCCAGCAGCATCTGGACTTCTAGCACAGATACGCAGTATTTT.

This clonotype was seen ten or more times. This rearrangement joins TRBV5-1 to TRBJ2-1, with 11 positions matching TRBD1. The CDR3 has 13 amino acids. Per the germline V gene, CDR1 is SGHRS and CDR2 is YFSETQ. Unmatched junction bases numbered 3, after V lost 7 bases and J lost 6 bases. CDR3 DNA sequence: TGCGCCAGCGGACAGGGGGCGGGCAATGAGCAGTTCTTC. It specifies CASGQGAGNEQFF.

The chain has TRBV6-5 and TRBJ1-2; 11 bases agree with TRBD1. CDR1 and CDR2 (germline): MNHEY, SVGAGI. The CDR3 has 13 residues. J gave up 5 bases and V 6 bases, and 2 bases lay outside the gene matches. For the CDR3, the DNA is TGTGCCAGCAGGGGGGACAGGGGGTATGGCTACACCTTC. Protein: CASRGDRGYGYTF.

The CDR3 DNA follows: TGTGCCAGCAGCGCCTTCGGAGCGAACACCGGGGAGCTGTTTTTT. Amino acid sequence: CASSAFGANTGELFF. The genes are TRBV9 and TRBJ2-2; D is uncertain. The V gene's germline CDR1 is SGDLS and CDR2 YYNGEE. The CDR3 length is 15 residues. Trimming removed 3 bases from V and 0 bases from J, with 9 bases in between.

This clonotype was seen more than once but under ten times. The V call is TRBV5-1, the J call TRBJ1-3; TRBD1 matches at 7 bases. J lost 2 bases, V lost 7 bases, and 12 bases had no gene match. In germline, CDR1 is SGHRS, CDR2 YFSETQ. The CDR3 is 16 amino acids. The CDR3 loop reads CASRGEQGNAGNTIYF. CDR3 nucleotide sequence: TGCGCCAGCCGGGGGGAACAGGGGAACGCTGGAAACACCATATATTTT.

The sample holds a few counts of this clonotype. This chain uses TRBV5-6 with TRBJ2-1, with 11 bases that match TRBD1. J was trimmed by 4 bases and V by 7 bases; bases with no gene match: 7. The germline V gene has CDR1 SGHDT and CDR2 YYEEEE. The CDR3 totals 15 residues. CDR3 protein: CASRDRGFVYNEQFF. The CDR3, as DNA: TGTGCCAGCCGGGACAGGGGGTTCGTATACAATGAGCAGTTCTTC.

There are a few counts of this clonotype. The chain uses TRBV2 and TRBJ2-1; D remains ambiguous. Trimming stripped 0 bases from V and 7 bases from J, with 7 bases between. The length of the CDR3 is 13 residues. CDR1 is SNHLY and CDR2 is FYNNEI in the germline V gene. The CDR3 coding sequence is TGTGCCAGCAGTGAAGCAGAGGAGAATGAGCAGTTCTTC. Its translation: CASSEAEENEQFF.

The chain recombines TRBV4-1 with TRBJ2-5, with 13 nucleotides matching TRBD2. CDR1 and CDR2 from the germline V gene are MGHRA and YSYEKL. The CDR3 sequence is 15 residues long. The junction had 2 bases not matched to a gene; V was cut back by 2 bases and J by 5 bases. The CDR3 loop is CASSQPTSGGETQYF. The CDR3, as DNA: TGCGCCAGCAGCCAACCGACTAGCGGGGGGGAGACCCAGTACTTC.

The sample holds many counts of this clonotype. The chain combines TRBV7-2 with TRBJ2-1; D remains ambiguous. The V gene's germline CDR1 is SGHTA and CDR2 FQGNSA. V was cut by 1 base and J by 4 bases, with 5 bases left in between. This CDR3 spans 13 amino acids. This chain's CDR3 is CASSLGPYNEQFF. CDR3 nucleotide sequence: TGTGCCAGCAGCTTAGGACCATACAATGAGCAGTTCTTC.

J is TRBJ2-3 and V is TRBV15; possible D gene TRBD2, 7 bases. Deletions cut 0 bases from V and 4 bases from J, with 11 bases between. Germline lookup yields CDR1 LNHNV and CDR2 YYDKDF (reference sequence). The CDR3 has 15 residues. CDR3 protein: CATSREGGAADTQYF. Here the CDR3 DNA reads TGTGCCACCAGCAGAGAGGGGGGGGCCGCAGATACGCAGTATTTT.

Many counts were recorded for this clonotype. This chain connects TRBV24-1 to TRBJ2-2, with D perhaps TRBD2 (5 bases). V was shortened by 9 bases and J by 2 bases, with 21 bases between the two germline ends. The CDR3 has 17 residues. Per the germline V gene, CDR1 is KGHDR and CDR2 is SFDVKD. The CDR3 DNA follows: TGTGCCACCGGTGCGTCTCCGAGGGTCCCCAACACCGGGGAGCTGTTTTTT. Amino acid sequence: CATGASPRVPNTGELFF.

This clonotype came up many times. This sequence joins TRBV6-2 or TRBV6-3 and TRBJ1-1; D remains unclear. Germline V CDR1 and CDR2: MNHEY, SVGEGT. This CDR3 region has 14 residues. V dropped 0 bases and J dropped 5 bases, with 10 bases sitting between them. CDR3 amino acids: CASSYSPGETEAFF. In DNA form, the CDR3 reads TGTGCCAGCAGTTACTCCCCGGGAGAGACTGAAGCTTTCTTT.

This clonotype was detected a few times. The V call is TRBV5-1, the J call TRBJ1-2, with 10 bases that match TRBD1. V lost 0 bases, J lost 4 bases, and 6 bases stayed unmatched. Per germline, CDR1 SGHRS and CDR2 YFSETQ. The CDR3 consists of 16 residues. CDR3 protein: CASSLEPGQGPYGYTF. The CDR3 nucleotides read TGCGCCAGCAGCTTGGAACCGGGACAGGGGCCCTATGGCTACACCTTC. The full variable domain, rest sourced from reference TRBV5-1 and TRBJ1-2, is KAGVTQTPRYLIKTRGQQVTLSCSPISGHRSVSWYQQTPGQGLQFLFEYFSETQRNKGNFPGRFSGRQFSNSRSEMNVSTLELGDSALYLCASSLEPGQGPYGYTFGSGTRLTVV.

The rearrangement uses TRBV7-2 and TRBJ2-7; no definite D call. This CDR3 is 13 amino acids long. CDR1 SGHTA and CDR2 FQGNSA come from the germline V gene. Trimming removed 5 bases at V and 2 bases at J, with 10 bases between. The CDR3: CASSPRVAYEQYF. The CDR3, as DNA: TGTGCCAGCAGCCCACGGGTAGCCTACGAGCAGTACTTC.

The chain joins TRBV5-4 to TRBJ1-4; D gene ambiguous. The CDR3 contains 14 residues. Germline V CDR1 and CDR2: SGHNT, YYREEE (reference sequence). Trimming stripped 0 bases from V and 8 bases from J, with 11 bases between. The CDR3 spells CASSLGLAGEKLFF. CDR3 nucleotide sequence: TGTGCCAGCAGCTTGGGCCTTGCGGGCGAAAAACTGTTTTTT.

This clonotype was recorded a few times. The chain recombines TRBV12-3 or TRBV12-4 with TRBJ1-1; tentative D call: TRBD1 (5 bases). Between the trimmed V and J ends, which lost 8 bases and 1 base, there was a span of 11 bases. The CDR3 is 13 amino acids. For the CDR3, the DNA is TGTGCCAGCGCCGTCACAGGGAACACTGAAGCTTTCTTT. Encoded protein: CASAVTGNTEAFF.

This clonotype was counted between two and nine times. The chain recombines TRBV9 with TRBJ1-1; no clear D gene. The CDR3 sequence is 13 residues long. Germline CDR1 SGDLS, CDR2 YYNGEE. Deletions cut 5 bases from V and 0 bases from J, with 8 bases between. The CDR3 region has the DNA TGTGCCAGCAGAGGCCTTTTGAACACTGAAGCTTTCTTT. Its protein is CASRGLLNTEAFF.